This TCR beta chain was captured by sequencing in a study of shared clonotypes between healthy human individuals (TCRdb year 2020). Turning to the overall study: A few men and two women, aged 18 to 49 years, made up the cohort. For each donor, CD4 naive and CD4 memory were each given three plates, CD8 naive was given two plates, and CD8 memory was given one plate. The study deeply sequenced blood TCR repertoires of five healthy adults to estimate repertoire size and the extent of clonotype sharing between individuals. To increase sequencing depth and limit assay-specific biases, different laboratories used diverse techniques to prepare libraries and sequence TCR repertoires. Each donor's leukapheresis produced roughly between about 0.9 and 9.5 billion PBMCs. Broad study findings and their caveats: Sampling was limited to blood, and TCR repertoires in tissue likely differ from TCR repertoires in blood. Rarefaction of sorted-subset datasets indicated incomplete sequencing despite the large sequencing depth. Because the study included a small number of donors, the genetic and exposure-history diversity represented was limited. Pairwise subsampling led to the expectation that sequencing depth would affect the degree of clonotype sharing among donors. About 4.5% of naive CD4, around 4% of naive CD8, approximately 2.2% of memory CD4, and approximately 0.4% of memory CD8 clonotypes were shared across several donors. Compared with non-shared clonotypes, the clonotypes found in all four sorted-subset donors had higher generation probabilities. Naive subsets generally had larger estimated clonotype richness than memory subsets.

Donors were healthy HIV-negative adults with no recently reported acute infections or vaccinations. Every donor was a Caucasian adult living in Nashville, Tennessee, USA. CD4+ T cells were enriched by magnetic negative selection, after which naive cells were positively selected on CD45RA and the negative fraction was taken as the memory subset. Blood was obtained by leukapheresis, after which PBMCs were separated by Ficoll-Histopaque density gradient centrifugation and cryopreserved in liquid nitrogen vapor phase. Purity and quantity of every magnetically sorted T cell population were checked by analytical flow cytometry. Genomic DNA was isolated from each sorted fraction and quantified by UV absorbance on a Nanodrop 2000c. Using the deep immunoSEQ assay, multiplex PCR amplified TCR CDR3 regions from genomic DNA. Genomic DNA extracted from each cell subset was distributed evenly over all wells of several immunoSEQ 96-well plates, and each plate served as one replicate. For sorted subsets, around 0.2 ug of genomic DNA, equivalent to tens of thousands of T cell genomes, went into each replicate PCR. Purified libraries were measured with a Qubit 3.0 fluorometer, size-checked on a Bioanalyzer 2100, and measured again with the KAPA Library Quantification kit. A separate single-read 150-cycle Illumina NextSeq 550 flow cell was used to sequence each immunoSEQ 96-well plate. Under the source paper's analysis protocol: Because the immunoSEQ output held only junctional sequences and lacked quality scores, the filtering could not match the filtering applied to full-length reads. To assign V/J genes and CDR3, sequences were annotated using PyIR, a Python wrapper for IgBLAST v1.9, with IMGT germline references. Reads were filtered out if the reads had weak V/J assignments (E-value above 1e-6), no CDR3, stop codons, out-of-frame junctions, or ambiguous translated residues. V3J clonotypes were defined as sequences sharing an identical inferred V gene, J gene, and CDR3 amino acid sequence. The percentage overlap between two repertoires was calculated by dividing the number of shared unique clonotypes by the size of the smaller repertoire. Repertoire richness was assessed with RTK rarefaction, the Chao1 estimator, and Recon v2.1 estimates of unobserved clonotypes. For all TCRbeta clonotypes obtained by the gDNA method from a handful of donors, generation probabilities were computed with OLGA. Not all clones reach the TCRdb copy of this immuneACCESS table, which keeps in-frame sequences only. Checked studies attribute under half of the gap to unresolved V genes and leave the rest unexplained. V, J and clone size are taken as reported in that table, and D and trimming were inferred from the DNA itself. The sample data list a few million clones, and 90% to 95% of these were observed just once. Around 0.15% of the sample lies in the top ten.

CDR1 SGHNT and CDR2 YENEEA were looked up in the germline V gene. Including the terminal cysteine and phenylalanine, the CDR3 comprises 19 residues. Kept here is only the CDR3 DNA, which spans 57 bases and is read in frame from base 1. V trim: 4 bases; J trim: 5 bases; unmatched bases: 19. In regard to this clone: Its antigen remains unidentified. No much larger clonotype is one base removed from it; base qualities were not supplied.

The chain links TRBV11-3 with TRBJ2-2, and 7 junction bases match TRBD2. Sequences were obtained from naive CD4+ T cells sorted from blood. Sample cell subset or site, as interpreted from the label and publication: CD45RA+ positively selected. The sequence derives from a young man in good health. CDR3 reads: CASSSISGAGRGNTGELFF. The DNA is as follows: TGTGCCAGCAGCTCGATCTCGGGAGCGGGAAGGGGTAATACCGGGGAGCTGTTTTTT. Here the CDR3 is joined to the reference TRBV11-3 and TRBJ2-2 genes, and the full variable domain is: EAGVVQSPRYKIIEKKQPVAFWCNPISGHNTLYWYLQNLGQGPELLIRYENEEAVDDSQLPKDRFSAERLKGVDSTLKIQPAELGDSAVYLCASSSISGAGRGNTGELFFGEGSRLTVL.